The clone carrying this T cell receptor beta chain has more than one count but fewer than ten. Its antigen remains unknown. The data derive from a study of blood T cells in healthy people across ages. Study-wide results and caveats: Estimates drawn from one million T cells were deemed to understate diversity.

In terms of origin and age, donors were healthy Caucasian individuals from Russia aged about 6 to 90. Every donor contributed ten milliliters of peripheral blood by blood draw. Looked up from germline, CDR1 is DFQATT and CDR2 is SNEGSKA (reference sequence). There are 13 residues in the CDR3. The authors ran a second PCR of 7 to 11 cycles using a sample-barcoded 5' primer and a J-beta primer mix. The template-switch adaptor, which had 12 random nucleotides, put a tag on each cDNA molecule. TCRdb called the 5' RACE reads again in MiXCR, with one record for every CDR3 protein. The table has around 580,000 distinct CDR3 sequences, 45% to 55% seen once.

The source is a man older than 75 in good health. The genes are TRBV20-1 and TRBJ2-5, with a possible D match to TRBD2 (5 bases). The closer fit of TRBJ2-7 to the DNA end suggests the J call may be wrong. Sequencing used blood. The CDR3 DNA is TGCAGTGCCCGCAGAGTCCGGACTTACGAGCAGTACTTC. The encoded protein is CSARRVRTYEQYF.